The 4 T cell receptor beta chains below were found in one sample sequenced in a study of blood T cell repertoires in COVID-19. Assay: immunoSEQ multiplex PCR; the TCRdb copy retains only in-frame clones and omits some. The table includes 60,000 to 85,000 clones, roughly 73% detected once. Input material: peripheral blood. The receptors here all came from a woman aged 55-70 years with acute or convalescent COVID-19.

This rearrangement joins TRBV19 to TRBJ1-1; D unresolved. CDR3 length equals 13 residues. Looked up from germline, CDR1 is LNHDA and CDR2 is SQIVND (reference sequence). Trimming left V 5 bases short and J 1 base short, with 8 bases between. The CDR3 spells CASSPTRNTEAFF. The CDR3 DNA reads TGTGCCAGTAGTCCGACAAGGAACACTGAAGCTTTCTTT.

The chain is built from TRBV2 and TRBJ1-2; D possibly corresponds to TRBD1 (5 bases). The CDR3 length is 12 residues. Germline lookup yields CDR1 SNHLY and CDR2 FYNNEI. The germline V and J ends were trimmed by 6 bases and 4 bases, with 9 bases remaining between them. CDR3 protein: CASRQGIYGYTF. The CDR3 coding sequence is TGTGCCAGCAGGCAGGGCATCTATGGCTACACCTTC.

The chain recombines TRBV7-2 with TRBJ2-5, with 10 bases matching TRBD2. The CDR3 has 18 residues. Germline assignment: CDR1 SGHTA and CDR2 FQGNSA. V lost 5 bases to trimming and J lost 4 bases; unmatched junction nucleotides: 16. Here the CDR3 reads CASSEGGASGGSGETQYF. The CDR3 bases are TGTGCCAGCAGCGAAGGAGGGGCTAGCGGGGGATCGGGAGAGACCCAGTACTTC.

V and J are TRBV7-8 and TRBJ2-1, with D unresolved. V was shortened by 5 bases and J by 0 bases, with 8 bases between the two germline ends. This CDR3 contains 14 residues. Germline V CDR1 and CDR2: SGHVS, FQNEAQ. The CDR3: CASSALSSYNEQFF. The CDR3 DNA reads TGTGCCAGCAGCGCGCTGAGCTCCTACAATGAGCAGTTCTTC. The complete variable domain, with remaining parts taken from reference TRBV7-8 and TRBJ2-1, reads GAGVSQSPRYKVAKRGQDVALRCDPISGHVSLFWYQQALGQGPEFLTYFQNEAQLDKSGLPSDRFFAERPEGSVSTLKIQRTQQEDSAVYLCASSALSSYNEQFFGPGTRLTVL.